The 27 T cell receptor beta chains below come from one sample, sequenced in a study of blood T cell repertoires in COVID-19. Repertoires were generated with immunoSEQ multiplex PCR, while TCRdb's copy carries only in-frame clones and drops some. Among a few hundred thousand clones, roughly nine tenths were seen once, and the ten largest hold roughly 3.7%. Input material: PBMCs or T cells enriched from blood (not recorded which). All receptors derive from a woman aged 18 to 35 in a cohort exposed to, infected with or recovered from COVID-19 (not recorded which).

The chain employs TRBV23-1 and TRBJ2-2, with 13 nucleotides matching TRBD2. TRBV23-1 is an ORF for which the function is uncertain. Germline trimming cut 8 bases from V and 3 bases from J; bases unmatched to any gene: 3. The CDR3 spans 15 residues. CDR3 residues: CASATSGRYTGELFF. Written as DNA, the CDR3 is TGCGCCAGCGCGACTAGCGGGAGGTACACCGGGGAGCTGTTTTTT.

A remark on this clone: This CDR3 is also generated by other DNA sequences in the sample. The chain couples TRBV5-1 to TRBJ2-5, with 7 bases matching TRBD1. J was trimmed by 2 bases and V by 0 bases; bases with no gene match: 4. This CDR3 is built from 15 residues. Per the germline V gene, CDR1 is SGHRS and CDR2 is YFSETQ. The CDR3, as DNA: TGCGCCAGCAGCTTGGGGGGGACAGATCAAGAGACCCAGTACTTC. Amino acid sequence: CASSLGGTDQETQYF.

This clone came up once. V and J are TRBV7-6 and TRBJ2-5; D unresolved. The CDR3 has 14 amino acids. Germline CDR1 reads SGHVS; CDR2 reads FNYEAQ. V lost 4 bases and J lost 5, with 14 bases in between. The CDR3 is CASSSLVYGETQYF. The CDR3 nucleotides read TGTGCCAGCAGCTCCCTAGTTTACGGGGAGACCCAGTACTTC.

In its sample, this clone was seen a few times. The V and J genes are TRBV24-1 and TRBJ2-1; 7 nucleotides match TRBD1. J gave up 8 bases and V 6 bases, and 6 bases lay outside the gene matches. CDR3 length equals 13 residues. Germline V CDR1 and CDR2: KGHDR, SFDVKD. CDR3 sequence: CATSKDRADEQFF. The CDR3 DNA follows: TGTGCCACCAGTAAAGACAGGGCCGATGAGCAGTTCTTC.

The chain joins TRBV15 to TRBJ1-4; 10 bases are a match to TRBD1. With V trimmed by 6 bases and J by 8 bases, 6 bases remained unmatched. Germline CDR1 and CDR2: LNHNV and YYDKDF (reference sequence). This CDR3 spans 14 amino acids. CDR3 nucleotide sequence: TGTGCCACCAGGCCCGGGACAGGGGAAGAAAAACTGTTTTTT. It is translated as CATRPGTGEEKLFF.

The genes are TRBV10-3 and TRBJ2-7; the match to TRBD1 covers 7 bases. The trim removed 6 bases at V and 7 bases at J, leaving 12 bases unmatched. Looked up from germline, CDR1 is ENHRY and CDR2 is SYGVKD. The CDR3 has 14 amino acids. Written as DNA, the CDR3 is TGTGCCATCAGGATACCGGGACAGCTTCGAGAGCAGTACTTC. This encodes CAIRIPGQLREQYF.

The chain joins TRBV5-5 to TRBJ1-2; TRBD1 aligns across 8 bases. The V gene's germline CDR1 is SGHKS and CDR2 YYEKEE (reference sequence). The CDR3 has 16 amino acids. Trimming removed 4 bases from V and 2 bases from J; junction bases left unmatched: 10. Written as DNA, the CDR3 is TGTGCCAGCAGCACAGCCGGGACAGGACTAAACTATGGCTACACCTTC. It specifies CASSTAGTGLNYGYTF.

The rearrangement links TRBV5-4 to TRBJ2-3; 12 nucleotides align to TRBD2. This CDR3 has 16 amino acids. V gave up 4 bases and J gave up 4 bases; unmatched junction bases: 7. The germline V gene encodes CDR1 SGHNT and CDR2 YYREEE (reference sequence). The CDR3 spells CASSASSGGVADTQYF. CDR3 coding DNA: TGTGCCAGCAGCGCTTCTAGCGGGGGGGTGGCAGATACGCAGTATTTT.

This clone was recorded once. A junction end diverges from the germline sequence, so it may reflect a read error. The chain uses TRBV28 and TRBJ2-1; 11 bases are a match to TRBD2. Germline CDR1 reads MDHEN; CDR2 reads SYDVKM. The CDR3 runs to 14 residues. The CDR3 protein is CASSLGSGRGESVF. The CDR3 nucleotides read TGTGCCAGCAGTTTGGGTAGCGGGAGGGGTGAGAGCGTCTTC.

This sequence joins TRBV24-1 and TRBJ2-3; the match to TRBD2 covers 7 bases. Germline V gives CDR1 KGHDR, CDR2 SFDVKD. The CDR3 runs to 12 residues. The J segment lost 7 bases and the V segment lost 9 bases, leaving 6 bases of the junction unmatched. As DNA, the CDR3 is TGTGCCACCGAGGGCGGGAGTTATACGCAGTATTTT. This gives the protein CATEGGSYTQYF.

DNA for the CDR3: TGTGCCAGCAGTTTATCGGCCCAAGAGACCCAGTACTTC. Residues: CASSLSAQETQYF. This chain joins TRBV27 and TRBJ2-5; D not certain. The CDR3 is 13 amino acids. CDR1 is MNHEY, CDR2 SMNVEV, per germline (reference sequence). Trimming stripped 0 bases from V and 1 base from J, with 3 bases between.

V and J are TRBV14 and TRBJ2-5; possibly TRBD1 for D (6 bases). This CDR3 is built from 17 residues. Trimming cost V 3 bases and J 0 bases, with 17 bases left between them. CDR1 is SGHDN and CDR2 is FVKESK in the germline V gene. CDR3 in amino acids: CASSQPDSANYQETQYF. In DNA, the CDR3 is TGTGCCAGCAGCCAGCCGGACAGCGCGAACTACCAAGAGACCCAGTACTTC.

This chain joins TRBV4-2 and TRBJ1-4; 8 positions match TRBD1. V lost 3 bases to trimming and J lost 8 bases; unmatched junction nucleotides: 8. The germline CDR1 and CDR2 sequences are LGHNA and YNFKEQ. CDR3 length: 15 residues. CDR3 nucleotide sequence: TGTGCCAGCAGCCATCCGGGACAGGTCCGGGAAAAACTGTTTTTT. Protein product: CASSHPGQVREKLFF.

The gene calls are TRBV13 and TRBJ2-3; the match to TRBD2 covers 14 bases. CDR1 and CDR2 from the germline V gene are PRHDT and FYEKMQ (reference sequence). Unmatched junction bases numbered 9, after V lost 4 bases and J lost 0 bases. This CDR3 spans 19 amino acids. CDR3 protein: CASSSRGLAGGHSTDTQYF. CDR3 sequence (DNA): TGTGCCAGCAGCTCCCGAGGACTAGCGGGGGGCCACAGCACAGATACGCAGTATTTT.

This sequence joins TRBV6-5 and TRBJ2-2, with a weak D call TRBD1 (5 bases). Germline CDR1 and CDR2: MNHEY and SVGAGI. The CDR3 sequence is 15 residues long. V lost 4 bases to trimming and J lost 1 base, with 10 bases between them. The CDR3 DNA reads as TGTGCCAGCAGTTCCCGGACACGGAACACCGGGGAGCTGTTTTTT. It translates to CASSSRTRNTGELFF.

The chain has TRBV21-1 and TRBJ2-7; TRBD2, the D gene given by the table, was not confirmed from the DNA. TRBV21-1 is a pseudogene locus. The CDR3 runs 12 residues. CDR3 residues: CASSYRRVEQYF. DNA of the CDR3: TGTGCCAGCAGCTACCGAAGAGTCGAGCAGTACTTC.

The genes are TRBV5-1 and TRBJ2-3; TRBD2 might be the D (5 bases). This CDR3 is 16 amino acids long. Germline CDR1 is SGHRS and CDR2 is YFSETQ. Deletions cut 4 bases from V and 0 bases from J, with 15 bases between. CDR3 sequence reads: CASSVGEGRSTDTQYF. The CDR3 DNA follows: TGCGCCAGCAGCGTCGGGGAAGGCCGAAGCACAGATACGCAGTATTTT.

The chain combines TRBV25-1 with TRBJ2-2, with D perhaps matching TRBD2 (5 bases). V gave up 1 base and J gave up 6 bases, with 15 bases separating them. The CDR3 consists of 16 residues. Germline V gene sequence: CDR1 MGHDK, CDR2 SYGVNS. The CDR3 loop is CASSESKVARSGELFF. The CDR3 region has the DNA TGTGCCAGCAGTGAATCTAAGGTAGCGAGGTCCGGGGAGCTGTTTTTT.

The gene calls are TRBV24-1 and TRBJ2-5, with 7 positions matching TRBD2. Germline CDR1 KGHDR, CDR2 SFDVKD. The length of the CDR3 is 15 residues. Trimming took 2 bases from V and 3 from J; bases not matched to a gene: 5. CDR3 sequence: CATSDWGGREETQYF. Written as DNA, the CDR3 is TGTGCCACCAGTGATTGGGGGGGGAGGGAAGAGACCCAGTACTTC.

CDR3 protein: CASSLGPAGGPNTGELFF. CDR3 coding DNA: TGCGCCAGCAGCTTGGGCCCGGCGGGGGGGCCGAACACCGGGGAGCTGTTTTTT. The chain employs TRBV5-1 and TRBJ2-2; the match to TRBD2 covers 9 bases. Germline CDR1 is SGHRS and CDR2 is YFSETQ. This CDR3 spans 18 amino acids. Unmatched junction bases numbered 6, after V lost 0 bases and J lost 0 bases.

The chain employs TRBV25-1 and TRBJ1-4, with a possible D match to TRBD1 (6 bases). The CDR3 sequence is 15 residues long. Trimming took off 2 bases at V and 0 bases at J, with 7 bases between the two ends. CDR1 and CDR2 from the germline V gene are MGHDK and SYGVNS. The CDR3 DNA reads TGTGCCAGCAGTGAACGGACAGCAACTAATGAAAAACTGTTTTTT. It is translated as CASSERTATNEKLFF.

A single count supports this clone. V usage is TRBV9 and J usage is TRBJ1-6, with 7 bases lining up with TRBD1. Germline-derived CDR1 and CDR2 are SGDLS and YYNGEE. The CDR3 has 15 residues. Trimming at V came to 3 bases and at J to 7 bases, leaving 7 bases not matched to a gene. The DNA for the CDR3 is TGTGCCAGCAGCGCACCGGGACAGAAAAATTCACCCCTCCACTTT. Protein sequence: CASSAPGQKNSPLHF.

This chain connects TRBV9 to TRBJ2-3, with 8 positions matching TRBD2. The CDR3 contains 14 residues. The V gene end was trimmed by 3 bases and the J gene end by 4 bases; junction bases not matched to a gene: 4. Germline lookup yields CDR1 SGDLS and CDR2 YYNGEE. CDR3 in amino acids: CASSAGSGADTQYF. In nucleotides, the CDR3 is TGTGCCAGCAGCGCGGGTAGCGGGGCAGATACGCAGTATTTT.

The CDR3 spells CASSSVTVSYNSPLHF. The CDR3 DNA sequence: TGTGCCAGCAGCTCCGTGACAGTATCCTATAATTCACCCCTCCACTTT. J is TRBJ1-6 and V is TRBV11-3; D is perhaps TRBD1 (5 bases). Trimming shortened V by 4 bases and J by 1 base, and 11 bases separated the two germline ends. The CDR3 length is 16 residues. Per the germline V gene, CDR1 is SGHNT and CDR2 is YENEEA.

This clone was detected only once. The chain is built from TRBV6-1 and TRBJ2-1, with D perhaps TRBD1 (6 bases). Germline V gene lookup returns CDR1 MNHNS and CDR2 SASEGT. The CDR3 contains 16 residues. V lost 1 base, J lost 0 bases, and 10 bases lay in between. The CDR3 sequence is CASSEVRGSSYNEQFF. CDR3 DNA sequence: TGTGCCAGCAGTGAAGTGAGGGGGAGCTCCTACAATGAGCAGTTCTTC.

CDR3 nucleotide sequence: TGTGCCAGCAGCTTACAGGGGGCGATCTATGGCTACACCTTC. Protein product: CASSLQGAIYGYTF. V gene TRBV7-2 combines with J gene TRBJ1-2; 8 bases agree with TRBD1. Germline V gene sequence: CDR1 SGHTA, CDR2 FQGNSA. Trimming removed 2 bases from V and 4 bases from J; junction bases left unmatched: 3. This CDR3 comprises 14 residues.

The chain recombines TRBV7-9 with TRBJ1-4, with D possibly being TRBD1 (5 bases). The CDR3 length is 14 residues. The V and J ends lost 5 bases and 4 bases respectively, with 11 bases between them. Germline V CDR1 and CDR2: SEHNR, FQNEAQ (reference sequence). CDR3 nucleotide sequence: TGTGCCAGCAGCGTGTGGGGGGTTAATGAAAAACTGTTTTTT. Its translation: CASSVWGVNEKLFF.